This T cell receptor (beta chain) came from a study of identical twins. MiXCR, applied by TCRdb to the 5' RACE reads, yields one record per CDR3 protein. The data contain a few hundred thousand distinct CDR3 sequences, 8% to 9.5% of them seen just once; the ten biggest clones take up roughly 7%. Turning to this clonotype: Its target is unknown.

Study conclusions and caveats: Insertion counts were lower in abundant cord blood beta clonotypes, a trend that memory repertoires did not show. For out-of-frame beta sequences, excess twin sharing was weaker.

These same records also appear under a second study, on yellow fever vaccine responses in identical twins.

Sequencing was carried out using CD8+ T cells sorted from blood. This clonotype originated in a woman between 18 and 29 years old in good health.

This CDR3 reads CASSSGTGAHEQFF. The CDR3 DNA reads as TGTGCCAGCAGTTCCGGGACAGGGGCGCATGAGCAGTTCTTC. The chain uses TRBV28 and TRBJ2-1; 10 bases agree with TRBD1. The CDR3 has 14 residues. Germline V gene sequence: CDR1 MDHEN, CDR2 SYDVKM. The J segment lost 8 bases and the V segment lost 4 bases, leaving 5 bases of the junction unmatched.